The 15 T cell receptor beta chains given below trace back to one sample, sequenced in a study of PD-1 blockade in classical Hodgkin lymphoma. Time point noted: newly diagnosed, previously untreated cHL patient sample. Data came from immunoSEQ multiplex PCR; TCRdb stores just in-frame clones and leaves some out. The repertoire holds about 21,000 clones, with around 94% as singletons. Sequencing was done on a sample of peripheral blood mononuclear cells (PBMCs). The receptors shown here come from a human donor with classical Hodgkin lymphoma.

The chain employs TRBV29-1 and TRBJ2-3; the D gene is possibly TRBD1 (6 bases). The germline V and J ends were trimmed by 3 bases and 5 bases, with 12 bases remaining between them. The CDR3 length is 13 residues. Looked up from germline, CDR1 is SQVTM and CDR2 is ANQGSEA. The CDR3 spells CSVEQGLVDTQYF. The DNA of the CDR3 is TGCAGCGTTGAGCAGGGGTTGGTAGATACGCAGTATTTT.

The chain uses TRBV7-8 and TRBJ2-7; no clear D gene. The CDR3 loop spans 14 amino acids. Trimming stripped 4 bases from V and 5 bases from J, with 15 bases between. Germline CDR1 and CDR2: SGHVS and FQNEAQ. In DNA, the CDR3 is TGTGCCAGCAGCTCTTTCCTCGACAAGAACGAGCAGTACTTC. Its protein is CASSSFLDKNEQYF.

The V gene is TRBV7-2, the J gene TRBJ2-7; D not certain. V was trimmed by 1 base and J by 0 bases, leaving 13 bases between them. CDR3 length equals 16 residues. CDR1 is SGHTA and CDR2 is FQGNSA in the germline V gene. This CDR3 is CASSLGSGISSYEQYF. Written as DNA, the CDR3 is TGTGCCAGCAGCTTAGGTTCAGGTATCAGCTCCTACGAGCAGTACTTC. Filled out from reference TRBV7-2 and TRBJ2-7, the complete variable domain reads GAGVSQSPSNKVTEKGKDVELRCDPISGHTALYWYRQSLGQGLEFLIYFQGNSAPDKSGLPSDRFSAERTGGSVSTLTIQRTQQEDSAVYLCASSLGSGISSYEQYFGPGTRLTVT.

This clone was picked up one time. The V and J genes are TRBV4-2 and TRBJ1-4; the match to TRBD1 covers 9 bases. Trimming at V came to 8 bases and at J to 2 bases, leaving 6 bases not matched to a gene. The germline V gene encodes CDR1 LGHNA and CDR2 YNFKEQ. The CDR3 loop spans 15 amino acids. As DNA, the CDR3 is TGTGCCAGCTCCGGGACAGGGTTGACTAATGAAAAACTGTTTTTT. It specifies CASSGTGLTNEKLFF.

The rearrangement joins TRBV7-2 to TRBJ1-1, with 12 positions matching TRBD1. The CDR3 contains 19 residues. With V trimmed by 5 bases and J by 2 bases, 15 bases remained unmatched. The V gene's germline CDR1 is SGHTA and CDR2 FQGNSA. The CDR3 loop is CASSRHNQPGQGANTEAFF. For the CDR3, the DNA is TGTGCCAGCAGCCGGCATAATCAACCGGGACAGGGGGCCAACACTGAAGCTTTCTTT.

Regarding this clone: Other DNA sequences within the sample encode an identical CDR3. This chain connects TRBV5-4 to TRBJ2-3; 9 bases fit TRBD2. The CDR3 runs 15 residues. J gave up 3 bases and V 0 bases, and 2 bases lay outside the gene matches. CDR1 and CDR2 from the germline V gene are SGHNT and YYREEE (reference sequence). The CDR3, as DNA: TGTGCCAGCAGCTTGGGGCTAGCGGGGACAGATACGCAGTATTTT. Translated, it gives CASSLGLAGTDTQYF.

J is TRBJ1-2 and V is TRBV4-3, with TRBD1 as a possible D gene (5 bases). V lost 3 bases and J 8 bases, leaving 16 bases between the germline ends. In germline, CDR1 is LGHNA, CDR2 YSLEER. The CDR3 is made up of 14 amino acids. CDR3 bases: TGCGCCAGCAGCCACCGATCTCCAGGGAGGGGCTACACCTTC. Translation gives CASSHRSPGRGYTF.

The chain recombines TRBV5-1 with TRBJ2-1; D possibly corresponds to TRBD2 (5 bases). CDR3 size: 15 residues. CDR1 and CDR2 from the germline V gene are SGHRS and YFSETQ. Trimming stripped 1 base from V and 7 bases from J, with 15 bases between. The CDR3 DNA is TGCGCCAGCAGCTTGTTGCTAGCTACTACAAATGAGCAGTTCTTC. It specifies CASSLLLATTNEQFF.

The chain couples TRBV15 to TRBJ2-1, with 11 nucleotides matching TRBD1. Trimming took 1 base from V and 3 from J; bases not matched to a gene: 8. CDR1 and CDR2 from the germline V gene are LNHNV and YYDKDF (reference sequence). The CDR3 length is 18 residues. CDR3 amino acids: CATSRGTGGLSRYNEQFF. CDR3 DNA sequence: TGTGCCACCAGCAGAGGGACAGGGGGCCTTTCTCGCTACAATGAGCAGTTCTTC.

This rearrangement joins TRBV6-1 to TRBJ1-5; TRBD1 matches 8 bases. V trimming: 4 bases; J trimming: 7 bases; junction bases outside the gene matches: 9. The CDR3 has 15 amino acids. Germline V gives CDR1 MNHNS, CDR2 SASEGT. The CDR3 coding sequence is TGTGCCAGCAGTGTCGGGACAGGTTTGGGGCAGCCCCAGCATTTT. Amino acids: CASSVGTGLGQPQHF.

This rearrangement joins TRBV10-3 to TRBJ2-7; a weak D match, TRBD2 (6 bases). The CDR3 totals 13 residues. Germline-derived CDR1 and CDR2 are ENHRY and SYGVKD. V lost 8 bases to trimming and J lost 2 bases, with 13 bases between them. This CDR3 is CAISEGSPYEQYF. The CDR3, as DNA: TGTGCCATCTCGGAGGGATCCCCCTACGAGCAGTACTTC.

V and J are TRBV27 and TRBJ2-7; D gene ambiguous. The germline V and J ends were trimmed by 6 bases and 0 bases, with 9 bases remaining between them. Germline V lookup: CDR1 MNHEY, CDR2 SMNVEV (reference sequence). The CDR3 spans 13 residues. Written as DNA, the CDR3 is TGTGCCAGCAGGGCACTCAGCTCCTACGAGCAGTACTTC. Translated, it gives CASRALSSYEQYF.

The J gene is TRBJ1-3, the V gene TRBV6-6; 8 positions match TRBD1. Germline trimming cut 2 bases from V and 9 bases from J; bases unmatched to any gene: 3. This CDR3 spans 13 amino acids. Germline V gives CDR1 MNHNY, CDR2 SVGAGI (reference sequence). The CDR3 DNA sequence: TGTGCCAGCAGTTACGGGGGGACAGGCACCATATATTTT. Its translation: CASSYGGTGTIYF.

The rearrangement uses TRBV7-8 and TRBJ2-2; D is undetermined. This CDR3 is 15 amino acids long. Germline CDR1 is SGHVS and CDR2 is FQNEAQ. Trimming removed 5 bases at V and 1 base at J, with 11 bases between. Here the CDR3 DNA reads TGTGCCAGCAGCCCCCGAACGGTGAACACCGGGGAGCTGTTTTTT. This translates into CASSPRTVNTGELFF. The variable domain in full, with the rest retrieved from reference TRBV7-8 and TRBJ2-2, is GAGVSQSPRYKVAKRGQDVALRCDPISGHVSLFWYQQALGQGPEFLTYFQNEAQLDKSGLPSDRFFAERPEGSVSTLKIQRTQQEDSAVYLCASSPRTVNTGELFFGEGSRLTVL.

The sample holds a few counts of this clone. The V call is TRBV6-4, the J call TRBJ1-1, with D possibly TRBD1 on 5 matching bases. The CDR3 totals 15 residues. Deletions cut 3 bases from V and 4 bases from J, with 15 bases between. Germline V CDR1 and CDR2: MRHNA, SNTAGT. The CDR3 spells CASSETGTPGTEAFF. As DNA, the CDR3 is TGTGCCAGCAGTGAAACCGGGACCCCGGGCACTGAAGCTTTCTTT.